Each of the 7 T cell receptor beta chains below was sequenced from the same sample in a study of blood T cell repertoires in COVID-19. This table comes from immunoSEQ multiplex PCR, and its TCRdb copy is limited to in-frame clones, with some not included. The table has some 270,000 clones, approximately 89% seen once. Specimen: peripheral blood. These receptors were obtained from a woman aged 40-49 years who had recovered from COVID-19.

The gene calls are TRBV2 and TRBJ2-2; 7 bases agree with TRBD2. After removal of 6 bases from V and 7 bases from J, the junction contained 8 bases not matched to a gene. This CDR3 comprises 14 residues. Germline V gene lookup returns CDR1 SNHLY and CDR2 FYNNEI. DNA for the CDR3: TGTGCCAGCAGCGGACTAGTCCCCAGCGGGGAGCTGTTTTTT. This sequence encodes CASSGLVPSGELFF. Supplemented by reference TRBV2 and TRBJ2-2, the full variable domain reads EPEVTQTPSHQVTQMGQEVILRCVPISNHLYFYWYRQILGQKVEFLVSFYNNEISEKSEIFDDQFSVERPDGSNFTLKIRSTKLEDSAMYFCASSGLVPSGELFFGEGSRLTVL.

The CDR3 protein is CASKQSTSTDTQYF. In nucleotides, the CDR3 is TGTGCCAGCAAACAGTCCACTAGCACAGATACGCAGTATTTT. The chain combines TRBV6-6 with TRBJ2-3; D remains ambiguous. This CDR3 comprises 14 residues. Germline V CDR1 and CDR2: MNHNY, SVGAGI (reference sequence). Trimming cost V 7 bases and J 0 bases, with 11 bases left between them.

This rearrangement joins TRBV6-5 to TRBJ2-3; weak D call: TRBD1 (6 bases). CDR3 length: 13 amino acids. Germline V gives CDR1 MNHEY, CDR2 SVGAGI. Deletions cut 6 bases from V and 4 bases from J, with 11 bases between. CDR3 protein: CASSRGVADTQYF. The CDR3 DNA reads as TGTGCCAGCAGCAGGGGAGTCGCAGATACGCAGTATTTT.

The V gene is TRBV12-3 or TRBV12-4, the J gene TRBJ2-3, with TRBD2 as a possible D gene (5 bases). There are 12 residues in the CDR3. V lost 2 bases and J 6 bases, leaving 6 bases between the germline ends. CDR3 in DNA: TGTGCCAGCAGTTTATGGGAGGATACGCAGTATTTT. Translated: CASSLWEDTQYF.

The rearrangement links TRBV13 to TRBJ2-3; D is undetermined. V shed 5 bases and J shed 4 bases, with 10 bases lying between them. The germline V gene encodes CDR1 PRHDT and CDR2 FYEKMQ (reference sequence). This CDR3 is 13 amino acids long. DNA of the CDR3: TGTGCCAGCAGCATACGGAGACCAGATACGCAGTATTTT. It yields the protein CASSIRRPDTQYF.

The chain combines TRBV27 with TRBJ1-4; TRBD1 agrees at 8 bases. CDR1 is MNHEY and CDR2 is SMNVEV in the germline V gene (reference sequence). The CDR3 loop spans 13 amino acids. Trimming removed 4 bases from V and 10 bases from J; junction bases left unmatched: 5. CDR3 nucleotides: TGTGCCAGCAGTTCAGGGGGCGTTGCAAAACTGTTTTTT. Translated: CASSSGGVAKLFF.

The genes are TRBV2 and TRBJ1-5; D gene ambiguous. The germline V and J ends were trimmed by 5 bases and 3 bases, with 20 bases remaining between them. Per the germline V gene, CDR1 is SNHLY and CDR2 is FYNNEI. The CDR3 is 17 amino acids. The CDR3 DNA follows: TGTGCCAGCAGTCGAATCTTTCTGAGAGGGAACAATCAGCCCCAGCATTTT. It yields the protein CASSRIFLRGNNQPQHF. Full variable domain (rest looked up from reference TRBV2 and TRBJ1-5): EPEVTQTPSHQVTQMGQEVILRCVPISNHLYFYWYRQILGQKVEFLVSFYNNEISEKSEIFDDQFSVERPDGSNFTLKIRSTKLEDSAMYFCASSRIFLRGNNQPQHFGDGTRLSIL.